This paragraph covers one TCR beta chain sequence. CD8+CD57+ cell expansion had been shown by flow cytometry in patients chosen for sequencing. The length of the CDR3 is 14 residues. The source of the sample is a study of CD8+CD57+ T cells in acquired aplastic anemia. For CDR3 and TCR beta VDJ profiling, genomic DNA was the template used. TCRdb re-analysed the reads in MiXCR, keeping a single row per CDR3 protein. There are around 150,000 distinct CDR3 sequences in the sample; 65% to 75% occur only once, and 40% to 55% lies in the top ten. The rearrangement uses TRBV12-3 or TRBV12-4 and TRBJ2-7, with no clear D. The source is a human donor with aplastic anemia. Sequenced input: sorted CD4+, CD8+, or CD8+CD57+ T cells (not recorded which) from PBMCs. The CDR3 DNA follows: TGTGCTAGTGGTTTCCCCTATGCCCCCAACGAGCAGTACTTC. Protein: CASGFPYAPNEQYF.